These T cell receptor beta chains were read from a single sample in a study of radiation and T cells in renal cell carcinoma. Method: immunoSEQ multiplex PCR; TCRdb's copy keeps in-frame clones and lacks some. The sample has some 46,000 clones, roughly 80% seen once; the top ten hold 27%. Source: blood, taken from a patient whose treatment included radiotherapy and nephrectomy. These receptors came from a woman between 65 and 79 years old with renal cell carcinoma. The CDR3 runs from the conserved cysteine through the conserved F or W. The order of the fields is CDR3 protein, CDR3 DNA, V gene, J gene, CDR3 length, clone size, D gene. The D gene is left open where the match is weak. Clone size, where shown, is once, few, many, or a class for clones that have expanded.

CDR3: CASSPGTGFSNTGELFF
DNA: TGTGCCAGCAGCCCCGGGACAGGGTTTTCGAACACCGGGGAGCTGTTTTTT
V: TRBV5-4
J: TRBJ2-2
length: 17
size: few
D: TRBD1

CDR3: CASSRGSGGPSSYNEQFF
DNA: TGCGCCAGCAGCCGGGGTAGCGGGGGGCCCAGCTCCTACAATGAGCAGTTCTTC
V: TRBV4-1
J: TRBJ2-1
length: 18
size: NA
D: TRBD2

CDR3: CASSHSTGRNEQFF
DNA: TGTGCCAGCAGTCACTCGACCGGAAGGAATGAGCAGTTCTTC
V: TRBV6-5
J: TRBJ2-1
length: 14
size: NA
D: NA

CDR3: CASSQTSSPNEQFF
DNA: TGCGCCAGCAGCCAAACTAGCTCCCCCAATGAGCAGTTCTTC
V: TRBV4-1
J: TRBJ2-1
length: 14
size: NA
D: NA

CDR3: CSVEGASGGRETQYF
DNA: TGCAGCGTTGAAGGCGCTAGCGGGGGGCGGGAGACCCAGTACTTC
V: TRBV29-1
J: TRBJ2-5
length: 15
size: NA
D: TRBD2

CDR3: CASSLRTGGTDTQYF
DNA: TGTGCCAGCAGTTTGCGGACAGGGGGAACAGATACGCAGTATTTT
V: TRBV27
J: TRBJ2-3
length: 15
size: NA
D: TRBD1

CDR3: CASRRQGTGANVLTF
DNA: TGCGCCAGCAGACGACAGGGAACCGGGGCCAACGTCCTGACTTTC
V: TRBV5-1
J: TRBJ2-6
length: 15
size: NA
D: TRBD1

CDR3: CSVEGEGGLYEQYF
DNA: TGCAGCGTCGAAGGGGAGGGGGGTCTATACGAGCAGTACTTC
V: TRBV29-1
J: TRBJ2-7
length: 14
size: NA
D: NA

CDR3: CASSATSAGASLGYTF
DNA: TGTGCCAGCAGCGCCACGTCGGCAGGGGCGTCGCTTGGCTACACCTTC
V: TRBV7-2
J: TRBJ1-2
length: 16
size: NA
D: NA

CDR3: CASSFSLNYGYTF
DNA: TGTGCCAGCAGTTTTTCACTGAACTATGGCTACACCTTC
V: TRBV28
J: TRBJ1-2
length: 13
size: NA
D: NA

CDR3: CASSSTGRQETQYF
DNA: TGTGCCAGCAGCTCCACAGGACGCCAAGAGACCCAGTACTTC
V: TRBV7-8
J: TRBJ2-5
length: 14
size: many
D: NA

CDR3: CASSRQGAPGELFF
DNA: TGTGCCAGCAGCCGCCAGGGGGCTCCCGGGGAGCTGTTTTTT
V: TRBV27
J: TRBJ2-2
length: 14
size: few
D: TRBD1

CDR3: CASSPPGGGEGEQFF
DNA: TGTGCCAGCTCACCACCGGGGGGCGGAGAGGGTGAGCAGTTCTTC
V: TRBV18
J: TRBJ2-1
length: 15
size: NA
D: NA

CDR3: CSVEGQYTDTQYF
DNA: TGCAGCGTTGAAGGGCAGTACACAGATACGCAGTATTTT
V: TRBV29-1
J: TRBJ2-3
length: 13
size: NA
D: NA

CDR3: CASSLRGRNTEAFF
DNA: TGCGCCAGCAGCCTCCGGGGCAGGAACACTGAAGCTTTCTTT
V: TRBV5-1
J: TRBJ1-1
length: 14
size: NA
D: NA

CDR3: CSVERPPMGYTF
DNA: TGCAGCGTCGAGAGACCCCCAATGGGCTACACCTTC
V: TRBV29-1
J: TRBJ1-2
length: 12
size: NA
D: NA

CDR3: CASSKRDSDMEQFF
DNA: TGTGCCAGCTCAAAGCGGGACTCCGACATGGAGCAGTTCTTC
V: TRBV18
J: TRBJ2-1
length: 14
size: NA
D: TRBD2

CDR3: CASSSLSGTPGNEQFF
DNA: TGCGCCAGCAGCTCCCTTAGCGGCACTCCGGGCAATGAGCAGTTCTTC
V: TRBV5-1
J: TRBJ2-1
length: 16
size: NA
D: NA

CDR3: CASSPGQGDYGYTF
DNA: TGCGCCAGCAGCCCAGGACAGGGGGACTATGGCTACACCTTC
V: TRBV4-3
J: TRBJ1-2
length: 14
size: NA
D: TRBD1

CDR3: CARNSDFYRQDSAEAFF
DNA: TGTGCCAGGAATTCGGACTTTTACCGGCAAGATTCCGCTGAAGCTTTCTTT
V: TRBV2
J: TRBJ1-1
length: 17
size: NA
D: NA

CDR3: CASSLVGGDYTDTQYF
DNA: TGTGCCAGCAGCTTAGTAGGAGGAGATTACACAGATACGCAGTATTTT
V: TRBV7-2
J: TRBJ2-3
length: 16
size: NA
D: NA

CDR3: CASSVEPGAGTGELFF
DNA: TGTGCCAGCAGCGTAGAGCCGGGGGCTGGCACCGGGGAGCTGTTTTTT
V: TRBV9
J: TRBJ2-2
length: 16
size: NA
D: NA

CDR3: CASSLGDSPLHF
DNA: TGTGCCAGCAGCTTGGGGGACTCACCCCTCCACTTT
V: TRBV5-5
J: TRBJ1-6
length: 12
size: few
D: NA

CDR3: CASSISLIRNTEAFF
DNA: TGTGCCAGTAGTATCTCTCTTATTAGGAACACTGAAGCTTTCTTT
V: TRBV19
J: TRBJ1-1
length: 15
size: NA
D: NA

CDR3: CASSLEVAAGDTQYF
DNA: TGCGCCAGCAGCTTGGAAGTAGCGGCGGGAGATACGCAGTATTTT
V: TRBV5-1
J: TRBJ2-3
length: 15
size: NA
D: NA

CDR3: CASSRNGAGGYTF
DNA: TGTGCCAGCAGTCGGAATGGGGCCGGGGGCTACACCTTC
V: TRBV27
J: TRBJ1-2
length: 13
size: NA
D: NA

CDR3: CAWSSGGGTDTQYF
DNA: TGTGCCTGGAGCTCAGGGGGAGGCACAGATACGCAGTATTTT
V: TRBV30
J: TRBJ2-3
length: 14
size: NA
D: TRBD1

CDR3: CASSLSQLGTDTQYF
DNA: TGTGCCAGCAGCTTATCACAGCTCGGCACAGATACGCAGTATTTT
V: TRBV7-9
J: TRBJ2-3
length: 15
size: NA
D: NA

CDR3: CATRSIAGAYEQYF
DNA: TGTGCCACCAGGAGTATAGCGGGAGCCTACGAGCAGTACTTC
V: TRBV15
J: TRBJ2-7
length: 14
size: NA
D: TRBD2

CDR3: CASRPGQGWDEQYF
DNA: TGTGCCAGTAGACCGGGACAGGGGTGGGACGAGCAGTACTTC
V: TRBV19
J: TRBJ2-7
length: 14
size: NA
D: TRBD1

CDR3: CASSPPGRTVEAFF
DNA: TGTGCCAGCAGTCCCCCGGGCCGGACCGTTGAAGCTTTCTTT
V: TRBV6-5
J: TRBJ1-1
length: 14
size: NA
D: NA

CDR3: CAWSMKQFDAEQYF
DNA: TGTGCCTGGAGTATGAAACAGTTTGACGCCGAGCAGTACTTC
V: TRBV30
J: TRBJ2-7
length: 14
size: NA
D: NA

CDR3: CASSQVPSGGGNQETQYF
DNA: TGTGCCAGCAGCCAAGTTCCTAGCGGGGGGGGGAACCAAGAGACCCAGTACTTC
V: TRBV4-2
J: TRBJ2-5
length: 18
size: NA
D: TRBD2

CDR3: CAISDWTGLSGANVLTF
DNA: TGTGCCATCAGTGATTGGACAGGGCTCTCTGGGGCCAACGTCCTGACTTTC
V: TRBV10-3
J: TRBJ2-6
length: 17
size: NA
D: TRBD1

CDR3: CASRQGVPETQYF
DNA: TGTGCCAGCAGACAGGGGGTTCCCGAGACCCAGTACTTC
V: TRBV6-1
J: TRBJ2-5
length: 13
size: NA
D: TRBD1

CDR3: CATQGDTGELFF
DNA: TGTGCCACACAGGGAGACACCGGGGAGCTGTTTTTT
V: TRBV7-6
J: TRBJ2-2
length: 12
size: NA
D: NA

CDR3: CASSGRQACSGANVLTF
DNA: TGTGCCAGCAGCGGGAGACAGGCCTGCTCTGGGGCCAACGTCCTGACTTTC
V: TRBV21-1
J: TRBJ2-6
length: 17
size: NA
D: NA

CDR3: CASSRDEAREAFF
DNA: TGCGCCAGCAGCCGGGATGAGGCCCGTGAAGCTTTCTTT
V: TRBV4-1
J: TRBJ1-1
length: 13
size: NA
D: NA

CDR3: CASSQTGTASGEKLFF
DNA: TGTGCCAGCAGTCAGACCGGGACCGCCTCGGGTGAAAAACTGTTTTTT
V: TRBV2
J: TRBJ1-4
length: 16
size: NA
D: NA

CDR3: CASSYEGYEQYF
DNA: TGTGCCAGCAGTTATGAAGGCTACGAGCAGTACTTC
V: TRBV6-5
J: TRBJ2-7
length: 12
size: NA
D: NA

CDR3: CASSLVADTQYF
DNA: TGTGCCAGCAGCTTAGTAGCAGATACGCAGTATTTT
V: TRBV7-6
J: TRBJ2-3
length: 12
size: NA
D: NA

CDR3: CASSPRLERSYEQYF
DNA: TGTGCCAGCAGCCCACGACTGGAGCGTTCCTACGAGCAGTACTTC
V: TRBV9
J: TRBJ2-7
length: 15
size: NA
D: NA

CDR3: CASSRQGTNTEAFF
DNA: TGTGCCAGCAGTCGACAGGGGACGAACACTGAAGCTTTCTTT
V: TRBV5-6
J: TRBJ1-1
length: 14
size: NA
D: TRBD1

CDR3: CASEGPDGRYTF
DNA: TGTGCCAGCGAGGGTCCGGACGGGCGCTACACCTTC
V: TRBV6-4
J: TRBJ1-2
length: 12
size: NA
D: NA

CDR3: CASSLGGNWVQYF
DNA: TGTGCCAGCAGCTTAGGAGGTAACTGGGTGCAGTATTTT
V: TRBV7-9
J: TRBJ2-3
length: 13
size: NA
D: NA

CDR3: CASSPRPGSDTQYF
DNA: TGTGCCAGCTCACCACGCCCAGGGTCAGATACGCAGTATTTT
V: TRBV18
J: TRBJ2-3
length: 14
size: NA
D: NA